This is a list of T cell receptor beta chains from one sample in a study of blood T cell repertoires in COVID-19. Libraries were prepared by immunoSEQ multiplex PCR; TCRdb keeps only in-frame clonotypes and omits some of them. The profile shows fewer than 300,000 clones, roughly 85% of them singletons. Material: PBMCs or T cells enriched from blood (not recorded which). These receptors were collected from a woman in her fifties or sixties who had recovered from COVID-19. Both conserved end residues are part of each CDR3. A D gene is named only where the DNA matches it firmly. Clone size is not always given. Where it is, it says once, few, many or a class for expanded clones.

TRBV2	.	.	TRBJ2-3	CASSERLASSTDTQYF
TRBV11-3	.	.	TRBJ2-1	CASSPGGRLLGEQFF
TRBV7-2	few	TRBD1	TRBJ2-7	CASSDRTGGDEQYF
TRBV6-5	.	TRBD2	TRBJ2-7	CASSSQAGGPVLPTF
TRBV6-5	.	.	TRBJ2-7	CASSYQLGGYEQYF
TRBV5-5	.	TRBD1	TRBJ1-3	CALLRGTGTAGNTIYF
TRBV7-2	.	.	TRBJ2-2	CASSLRETTGELFF
TRBV6-4	.	.	TRBJ1-1	CASSDRGNPSTEAFF
TRBV6-4	once	TRBD1	TRBJ2-1	CASSAVQGNTEQFF
TRBV29-1	.	.	TRBJ1-2	CSVEVVRTGGYTF
TRBV27	.	.	TRBJ1-5	CASSFRQYEPQHF
TRBV2	.	.	TRBJ1-1	CASSLQGGRGEAFF
TRBV7-9	.	.	TRBJ1-2	CASSSDPGHRTVGYTF